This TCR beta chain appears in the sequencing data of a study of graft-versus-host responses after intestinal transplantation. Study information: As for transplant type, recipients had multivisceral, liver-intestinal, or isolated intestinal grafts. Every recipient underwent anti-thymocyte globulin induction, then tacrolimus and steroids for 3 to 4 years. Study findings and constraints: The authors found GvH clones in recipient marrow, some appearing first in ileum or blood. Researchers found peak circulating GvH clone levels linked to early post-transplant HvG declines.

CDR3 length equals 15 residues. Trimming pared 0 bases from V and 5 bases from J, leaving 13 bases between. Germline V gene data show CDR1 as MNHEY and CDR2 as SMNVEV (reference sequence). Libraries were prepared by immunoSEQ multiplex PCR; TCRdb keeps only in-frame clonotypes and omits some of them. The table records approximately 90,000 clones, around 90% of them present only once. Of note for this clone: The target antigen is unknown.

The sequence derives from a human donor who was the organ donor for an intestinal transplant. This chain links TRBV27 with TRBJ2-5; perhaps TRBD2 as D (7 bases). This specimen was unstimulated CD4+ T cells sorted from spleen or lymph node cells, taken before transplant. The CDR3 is CASSLSGEGGETQYF. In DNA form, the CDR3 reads TGTGCCAGCAGTTTATCGGGGGAGGGGGGGGAGACCCAGTACTTC.